This is a list of T cell receptor beta chains from one sample in a study of identical twins. TCRdb re-called the 5' RACE reads with MiXCR, one entry per CDR3 protein. The data hold around 1.7 million distinct CDR3 sequences, with 25% to 35% observed a single time. Sequencing used cord blood. Receptors originate from a newborn girl in good health. The CDR3 runs from the conserved cysteine through the conserved F or W. D genes are given only for firm matches. Some rows mark clone size as missing; the rest say once, few, many or name a class of expanded clone.

TRBV27	TRBJ2-7	.	15	.	TGTGCCAGCAAGGTGGGTAGTTTCGGAGTATACGAGCAGTACTTC	CASKVGSFGVYEQYF
TRBV7-9	TRBJ2-1	.	15	few	TGTGCCAGCAGCTTAGCCTACTACAGAAACAATGAGCAGTTCTTC	CASSLAYYRNNEQFF
TRBV24-1	TRBJ2-3	TRBD1	14	.	TGTGCCACCAGTGATTCTCCAGGACAGGGCACGCAGTATTTT	CATSDSPGQGTQYF
TRBV5-1	TRBJ1-1	.	11	.	TGCGCCCGCAGCTTGGGAGCTGAAGCTTTCTTT	CARSLGAEAFF
TRBV10-1	TRBJ1-2	.	14	few	TGCGCCAGCAGTGACTCGGACAGTTTCTATGGCTACACCTTC	CASSDSDSFYGYTF
TRBV24-1	TRBJ2-1	.	16	.	TGTGCCACCAGTGATTTGAATCAGGGACCCTACAATGAGCAGTTCTTC	CATSDLNQGPYNEQFF
TRBV5-6	TRBJ1-1	.	14	.	TGTGCCAGCAGCCCAAGATCCCGGGGCACTGAAGCTTTCTTT	CASSPRSRGTEAFF
TRBV4-2	TRBJ2-5	TRBD2	13	many	TGTGCCAGCAGCCTAGCGGGAGATGAGACCCAGTACTTC	CASSLAGDETQYF
TRBV5-1	TRBJ2-7	.	14	.	TGCGCCAGCAGCGTAAGCGGGTCATACTACGAGCAGTACTTC	CASSVSGSYYEQYF
TRBV6-1	TRBJ1-1	.	15	few	TGTGCCAGCAGTGACTCGACAGGAGGTCGATCTGAAGCTTTCTTT	CASSDSTGGRSEAFF
TRBV7-8	TRBJ2-7	.	13	.	TGTGCCAGCAGCTTAGTCCTAGCCAATGAGCAGTACTTC	CASSLVLANEQYF
TRBV7-9	TRBJ2-3	.	16	few	TGTGCCAGCAGCTTAGCAGAGGCACCTAGCACAGATACGCAGTATTTT	CASSLAEAPSTDTQYF
TRBV25-1	TRBJ1-1	.	15	.	TGTGCCAGCAGGGAGACAGGATTCATGAACACTGAAACTTTCTTT	CASRETGFMNTETFF
TRBV29-1	TRBJ1-2	.	15	few	TGCAGCGTTGAAGGTCTAGGGACGGCCAACTATGGCTACACCTTC	CSVEGLGTANYGYTF
TRBV29-1	TRBJ1-1	TRBD1	13	.	TGCAGCGTCGCTGGACAGGGGGCGCAGGGAGCTTTCTTT	CSVAGQGAQGAFF
TRBV7-2	TRBJ2-3	TRBD2	16	.	TGTGCCAACAGCTTAGGGCCTAGCGGGCGCACAGATACGCAGTATTTT	CANSLGPSGRTDTQYF
TRBV7-2	TRBJ1-1	.	15	many	TGTGCCAGCAGCTTAGTCGGCGGGGGGAACACTGAAGCTTTCTTT	CASSLVGGGNTEAFF
TRBV20-1	TRBJ2-1	TRBD2	17	once	TGCAGTGCTAGTGCCCTAGCGGGGGGGCCAGTAGTAAATGAGCAGTTCTTC	CSASALAGGPVVNEQFF
TRBV24-1	TRBJ2-1	.	16	.	TGTGCCACCAGTGATGCCGAGGGGCGCTCCTACAATGAGCAGTTCTTC	CATSDAEGRSYNEQFF
TRBV2	TRBJ2-7	.	14	once	TGTGCCAGCAGTGATTCGCTAGACCCCTACGAGCAGTACTTC	CASSDSLDPYEQYF
TRBV25-1	TRBJ1-1	.	17	few	TGTGCCAGCAGTCCTCTTAGCCCTCAGGGGTGGCACACTGAAGCTTTCTTT	CASSPLSPQGWHTEAFF
TRBV4-1	TRBJ2-4	.	17	.	TGCGCCAGCAGCCAAGTGCCCCTAGCGCTAGCCAAAAACATTCAGTACTTC	CASSQVPLALAKNIQYF
TRBV11-2	TRBJ1-2	.	14	.	TGTGCCAGCAGCTTGAACAGGGATTACTATGGCTACACCTTC	CASSLNRDYYGYTF
TRBV5-1	TRBJ2-3	.	11	few	TGCGCCAGCGGATATGGTGACACGCAGTATTTT	CASGYGDTQYF
TRBV7-2	TRBJ2-7	TRBD2	17	.	TGTGCCAGCAGCTTAGGGTCAACTAGCGGGAGATGGTACGAGCAGTACTTC	CASSLGSTSGRWYEQYF
TRBV24-1	TRBJ2-1	.	13	.	TGTGCCTCCAGTTCGGGGTTCGACAATGAGCAGTTCTTC	CASSSGFDNEQFF
TRBV3-1	TRBJ2-3	TRBD2	17	few	TGTGCCAGCAGTCGGCGACTAGCGGGGGGGCACACAGATACGCAGTATTTT	CASSRRLAGGHTDTQYF
TRBV6-1	TRBJ1-6	.	9	.	TGTGCCAGCAGTGAAGACCTCCACTTT	CASSEDLHF
TRBV6-2/TRBV6-3	TRBJ2-1	TRBD2	14	.	TGTGCCTCTCGGGGCGGGGGGGCCTTCAATGAGCAGTTCTTC	CASRGGGAFNEQFF
TRBV27	TRBJ1-2	.	14	many	TGTGCCAGCAGTCCCCTGGGACTTAACTATGGCTACACCTTC	CASSPLGLNYGYTF
TRBV5-1	TRBJ1-3	.	15	.	TGCGCCAGCAGCTACCCCGGGGCCTCTGGAAACACCATATATTTT	CASSYPGASGNTIYF
TRBV20-1	TRBJ2-7	.	15	.	TGCAGTGCTAGAGATTCTCGCCTCGTTGGCAACGAGCAGTACTTC	CSARDSRLVGNEQYF
TRBV20-1	TRBJ2-3	TRBD1	15	few	TGCAGTGCTAGAGGAGACAGGGGTGGCCCAGATACGCAGTATTTT	CSARGDRGGPDTQYF
TRBV11-2	TRBJ1-4	.	15	few	TGTGCCAGCAGCTTATTCGGCTGGGCTAATGAAAAACTGTTTTTT	CASSLFGWANEKLFF
TRBV2	TRBJ2-3	.	14	few	TGTGCCAGCACCGGGCTAGGGGCCACAGATACGCAGTATTTT	CASTGLGATDTQYF
TRBV20-1	TRBJ2-7	.	15	.	TGCAGTGCTAGAGGGGGCGGGATCCCAACCTACGAGCAGTACTTC	CSARGGGIPTYEQYF
TRBV25-1	TRBJ1-4	.	14	.	TGTGCCAGCAGCAAAGTCTCAACTAATGAAAAACTGTTTTTT	CASSKVSTNEKLFF
TRBV4-2	TRBJ2-3	TRBD2	18	few	TGTGCCAGCAGCCAAGAAGGGCTAGCGGGGGGGCCATCGGATACGCAGTATTTT	CASSQEGLAGGPSDTQYF
TRBV5-1	TRBJ2-4	.	14	few	TGCGCCAGCAGCTTCGAAATAGCCAAAAACATTCAGTACTTC	CASSFEIAKNIQYF
TRBV6-5	TRBJ2-7	TRBD1	13	.	TGTGCCAGCAGTTCGGGACAGGAGTCCGAGCAGTACTTC	CASSSGQESEQYF
TRBV6-6	TRBJ1-2	TRBD1	15	few	TGTGCCAGCAGTCACACAGGGGTAGCTAACTATGGCTACACCTTC	CASSHTGVANYGYTF
TRBV4-2	TRBJ2-7	TRBD1	15	many	TGTGCCAGCAGCCAAGGACAGGGGGCCTCCTACGAGCAGTACTTC	CASSQGQGASYEQYF
TRBV6-1	TRBJ1-4	TRBD1	16	few	TGTGCCAGCAGGGCAAACTTAGGGGACAGTGGAGAAAAACTGTTTTTT	CASRANLGDSGEKLFF
TRBV5-6	TRBJ2-1	.	15	few	TGTGCCAGCAGCCCCTCCCTCCCCTCATACAATGAGCAGTTCTTC	CASSPSLPSYNEQFF
TRBV6-2/TRBV6-3	TRBJ2-1	TRBD2	18	.	TGTGCCAGCAGTTACGCTCCGGGACTAGCGGGGGGGCCCGATGAGCAGTTCTTC	CASSYAPGLAGGPDEQFF
TRBV9	TRBJ1-1	TRBD1	17	.	TGTGCCAGCAGCACCGGACAGGGAGGGTTGTTGGGCACTGAAGCTTTCTTT	CASSTGQGGLLGTEAFF
TRBV29-1	TRBJ1-2	TRBD1	11	.	TGCAGCGGGGGGACAGGGTCCGGCTACACCTTC	CSGGTGSGYTF
TRBV11-1	TRBJ2-1	TRBD2	16	.	TGTGCCAGCAGCTTAGCTGGACGGGAGGGTTGGAATGAGCAGTTCTTC	CASSLAGREGWNEQFF
TRBV27	TRBJ2-1	TRBD2	17	few	TGTGCCAGCAGCTATGGACTAGCGGGGGACTCCTACAATGAGCAGTTCTTC	CASSYGLAGDSYNEQFF
TRBV6-5	TRBJ2-5	TRBD2	16	few	TGTGCCAGCAGCCTCCCGGGACTAGCGGGTATCAATGAGCAGTACTTC	CASSLPGLAGINEQYF
TRBV20-1	TRBJ2-3	TRBD2	14	few	TGCAGTGTCTGGCGGGGGGGCGGCACAGATACGCAGTATTTT	CSVWRGGGTDTQYF
TRBV20-1	TRBJ1-5	.	14	few	TGCAGTGCTAGAGAAAACTATAGCAATCAGCCCCAGCATTTT	CSARENYSNQPQHF
TRBV5-1	TRBJ1-1	.	15	few	TGCGCCAGCAGCTTTGGAGTTTATCGGGACACTGAAGCTTTCTTT	CASSFGVYRDTEAFF
TRBV10-3	TRBJ2-3	TRBD2	16	.	TGTGCCATCAGTGAGCAAGTCGTCGGGGGGGCAGATACGCAGTATTTT	CAISEQVVGGADTQYF
TRBV2	TRBJ2-3	TRBD1	16	.	TGTGCCAGCTCTGGGGATCGAAGGACAGGGGCAGATACGCAGTATTTT	CASSGDRRTGADTQYF
TRBV25-1	TRBJ2-7	.	11	few	TGTGCCAGCAGTTGGCTAAATGAGCAGTACTTC	CASSWLNEQYF
TRBV7-2	TRBJ2-2	.	15	few	TGTGCCAGCAGCGTACGGGCGACTCGAACCGGGGAGCTGTTTTTT	CASSVRATRTGELFF
TRBV19	TRBJ1-5	.	15	.	TGTGCCAGTAGTATACAGGGGTTATATTATCAGCCCCAGCATTTT	CASSIQGLYYQPQHF
TRBV12-3/TRBV12-4	TRBJ2-5	.	14	.	TGTGCCAGCAGTTTGGTGCCGGCCCAAGAGACCCAGTACTTC	CASSLVPAQETQYF
TRBV28	TRBJ2-1	TRBD2	16	few	TGTGCCAGCAGTGCGCCGGGACTAGCGGGAGTCCATGAGCAGTTCTTC	CASSAPGLAGVHEQFF